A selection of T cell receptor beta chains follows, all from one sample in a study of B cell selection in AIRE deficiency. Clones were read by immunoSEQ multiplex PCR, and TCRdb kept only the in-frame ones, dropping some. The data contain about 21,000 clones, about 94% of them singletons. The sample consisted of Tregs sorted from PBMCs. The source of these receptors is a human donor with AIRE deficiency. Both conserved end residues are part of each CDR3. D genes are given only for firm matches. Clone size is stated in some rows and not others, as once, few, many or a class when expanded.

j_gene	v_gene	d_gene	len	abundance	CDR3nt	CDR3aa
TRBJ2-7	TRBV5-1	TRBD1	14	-	TGCGCCAGCAGCATCAGGGGGTTAGCCTACGAGCAGTACTTC	CASSIRGLAYEQYF
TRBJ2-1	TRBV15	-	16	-	TGTGCCACCAGCCAAGGGGTAGTGGTTCCCGACAATGAGCAGTTCTTC	CATSQGVVVPDNEQFF
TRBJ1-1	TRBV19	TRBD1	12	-	TGTGCCAGTAGTCGGGACAGGGCTAGAGCTTTCTTT	CASSRDRARAFF
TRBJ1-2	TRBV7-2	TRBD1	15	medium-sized	TGTGCCAGCAGCACACGACAGGGGTGGAGCTATGGCTACACCTTC	CASSTRQGWSYGYTF
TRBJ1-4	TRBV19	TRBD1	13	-	TGTGCCAGTAGGGGACAGGGAGGGGAAAAACTGTTTTTT	CASRGQGGEKLFF
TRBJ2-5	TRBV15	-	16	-	TGTGCCACCAGCAGAGGGCTGTTAGGGGCCGTGGAGACCCAGTACTTC	CATSRGLLGAVETQYF
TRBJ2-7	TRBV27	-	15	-	TGTGCCAGCAGTTTATCGGCGGGACAGTCCTACGAGCAGTACTTC	CASSLSAGQSYEQYF
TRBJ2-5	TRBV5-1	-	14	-	TGCGCCAGCAGCTTGGGGGCGGGTAAGGAGACCCAGTACTTC	CASSLGAGKETQYF
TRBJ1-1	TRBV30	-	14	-	TGTGCCTGGAGTCGCGGACGGACGAACACTGAAGCTTTCTTT	CAWSRGRTNTEAFF
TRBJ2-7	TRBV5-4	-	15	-	TGTGCCAGCAGCCCGGGGTTCGACTGGGCCTACGAGCAGTACTTC	CASSPGFDWAYEQYF
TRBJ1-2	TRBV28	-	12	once	TGTGCCAGCAGTTCGGGTCCAGATGGCTACACCTTC	CASSSGPDGYTF
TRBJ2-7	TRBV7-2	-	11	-	TGTGCCAGCAGCTTATCTTACGAGCAGTACTTC	CASSLSYEQYF
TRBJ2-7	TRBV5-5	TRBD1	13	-	TGTGCCAGCAGTTTGACAGGGTCCTACGAGCAGTACTTC	CASSLTGSYEQYF
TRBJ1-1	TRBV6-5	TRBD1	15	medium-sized	TGTGCCAGCAGTCTCCGGGACAGGGAAGGCACTGAAGCTTTCTTT	CASSLRDREGTEAFF
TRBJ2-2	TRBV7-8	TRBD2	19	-	TGTGCCAGCAGCTTAATTGTTTCCAGCGGGAGAAGAGTTGTCGGGGGGCTGTTTTTT	CASSLIVSSGRRVVGGLFF
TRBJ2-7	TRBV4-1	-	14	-	TGCGCCAGCAGCCCCGTTGACAGCTCCTACGAGCAGTACTTC	CASSPVDSSYEQYF
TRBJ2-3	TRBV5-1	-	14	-	TGCGCCAGCAGCTTGTCCTCTAGCACAGATACGCAGTATTTT	CASSLSSSTDTQYF
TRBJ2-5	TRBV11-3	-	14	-	TGTGCCAGCAGCTTAACAGGGAGTCAAGAGACCCAGTACTTC	CASSLTGSQETQYF
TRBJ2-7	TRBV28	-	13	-	TGTGCCAGCAGCCTCGGGGGCTCCTACGAGCAGTACTTC	CASSLGGSYEQYF
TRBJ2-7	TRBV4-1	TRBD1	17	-	TGCGCCAGCAGCCAACACCCTCCGGGACAGGGGGCGGGTGAGCAGTACTTC	CASSQHPPGQGAGEQYF
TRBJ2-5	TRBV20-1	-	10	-	TGCAGTGCTAGAAAGGAGACCCAGTACTTC	CSARKETQYF
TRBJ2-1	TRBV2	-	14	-	TGTGCCAGCAATGCGCTGGGCTCCTACAATGAGCAGTTCTTC	CASNALGSYNEQFF
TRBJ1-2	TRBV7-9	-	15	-	TGTGCCAGCAGCTTATCGGGTTCGGCTTTGGGCGGCTACACCTTC	CASSLSGSALGGYTF
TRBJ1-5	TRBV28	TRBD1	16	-	TGTGCCAGCAGTCCCGGCGGACAGGGGCCGAATCAGCCCCAGCATTTT	CASSPGGQGPNQPQHF
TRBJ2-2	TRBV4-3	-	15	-	TGCGCCAGCAGCCAAGATTTGGTTAGTACCGGGGAGCTGTTTTTT	CASSQDLVSTGELFF
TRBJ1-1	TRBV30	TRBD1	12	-	TGTGCCTGGAGCAGGGGGGTCACTGAAGCTTTCTTT	CAWSRGVTEAFF
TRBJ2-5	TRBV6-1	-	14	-	TGTGCCAGCAGTGAACCTCGTCCGGCAGAGACCCAGTACTTC	CASSEPRPAETQYF
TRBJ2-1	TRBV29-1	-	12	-	TGCAGCGTTGTCGGCAGGGTGGGTGAGCAGTTCTTC	CSVVGRVGEQFF
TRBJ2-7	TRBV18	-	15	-	TGTGCCAGCTCACCACGGGCGGGGCCAGGGTACGAGCAGTACTTC	CASSPRAGPGYEQYF
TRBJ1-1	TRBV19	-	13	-	TGTGCCAGTAAGGCACGGCTGAACACTGAAGCTTTCTTT	CASKARLNTEAFF
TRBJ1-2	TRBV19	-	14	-	TGTGCCAGTAGTATGTACTCCCCGGGGTATGGCTACACCTTC	CASSMYSPGYGYTF
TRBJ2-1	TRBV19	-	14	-	TGTGCCAGTAATCCCTCTAGCTACCCTAATGAGCAGTTCTTC	CASNPSSYPNEQFF
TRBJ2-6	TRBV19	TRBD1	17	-	TGTGCCAGTTGGGACAGTCGTCCTCTCTCTGGGGCCAACGTCCTGACTTTC	CASWDSRPLSGANVLTF
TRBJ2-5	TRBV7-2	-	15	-	TGTGCCAGCAGCTCGGACACGTATTACCAAGAGACCCAGTACTTC	CASSSDTYYQETQYF
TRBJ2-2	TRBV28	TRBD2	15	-	TGTGCCAGCAGTTTAGGTTGGCTAGCGGCTGGGGAGCTGTTTTTT	CASSLGWLAAGELFF
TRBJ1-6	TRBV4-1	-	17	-	TGCGCCAGCAGCCCCTGGCTGTGGGGGTTCACGGATTCACCCCTCCACTTT	CASSPWLWGFTDSPLHF
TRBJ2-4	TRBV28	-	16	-	TGTGCCAGCAGTTTTATAAGCGATCGGGCCAAAAACATTCAGTACTTC	CASSFISDRAKNIQYF
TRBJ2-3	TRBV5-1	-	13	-	TGCGCCAGCAGTGGGGGAGCGGGAGATACGCAGTATTTT	CASSGGAGDTQYF
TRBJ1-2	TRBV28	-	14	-	TGTGCCAGCCTCGGAGAGCCGGAGGGCATTGGCTACACCTTC	CASLGEPEGIGYTF
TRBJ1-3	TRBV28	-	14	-	TGTGCCAGCAGTTATAGTCCAGTAGGAAACACCATATATTTT	CASSYSPVGNTIYF
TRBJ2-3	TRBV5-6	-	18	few	TGTGCCAGCAGGTCCAACTTAATTAGTCTAGCGCGAACAGATACGCAGTATTTT	CASRSNLISLARTDTQYF
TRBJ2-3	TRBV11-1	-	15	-	TGTGCCAGCAGCTTAGCTCCAGCTAGCACAGATACGCAGTATTTT	CASSLAPASTDTQYF
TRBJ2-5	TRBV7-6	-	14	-	TGTGCCAGCAGCTCACAGGGAAATGTGGAGACCCAGTACTTC	CASSSQGNVETQYF
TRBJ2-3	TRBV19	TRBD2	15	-	TGTGCCAGTAGCATCTACGGGAGGGCGAGAGATACGCAGTATTTT	CASSIYGRARDTQYF
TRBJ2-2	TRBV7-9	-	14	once	TGTGCCAGCAGATCTACAGGACACACCGGGGAGCTGTTTTTT	CASRSTGHTGELFF
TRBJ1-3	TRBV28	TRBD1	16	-	TGTGCCAGCAGTTTCCATGGACAGGGGAGAGGAAACACCATATATTTT	CASSFHGQGRGNTIYF
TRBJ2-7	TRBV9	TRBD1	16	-	TGTGCCAGCAGCGGAGCGCCGGGACAGGGGAGGTACGAGCAGTACTTC	CASSGAPGQGRYEQYF
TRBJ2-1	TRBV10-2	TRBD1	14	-	TGCGCCAGCAGAGGGACAGGGCGTTACAATGAGCAGTTCTTC	CASRGTGRYNEQFF
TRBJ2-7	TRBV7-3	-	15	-	TGTGCCAGCAGCTTAACGGGAGGATCATACCACGAGCAGTACTTC	CASSLTGGSYHEQYF
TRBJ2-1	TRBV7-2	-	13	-	TGTGCCAGCAGCTTAGCGTACGGGGAGGAGCAGTTCTTC	CASSLAYGEEQFF
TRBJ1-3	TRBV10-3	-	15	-	TGTGCCATCAGGGGGGGTATTCCCTCTGGAAACACCATATATTTT	CAIRGGIPSGNTIYF
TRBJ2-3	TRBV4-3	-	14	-	TGCGCCAGCAGCCAAGATGCCACCTTGGATACGCAGTATTTT	CASSQDATLDTQYF
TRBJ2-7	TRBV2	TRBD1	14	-	TGTGCCAGCAGTGTGACAGGGGGCACCTACGAGCAGTACTTC	CASSVTGGTYEQYF